A single sample is the source of the 17 T cell receptor beta chains below, sequenced in a study of T cells in Graves' hyperthyroidism and ophthalmopathy. RNA transcripts served as the template for amplifying TCR beta CDR3 regions. TCR CDR3 regions were first amplified by RT-PCR with HTBI primers. TCRdb called the multiplex PCR reads again in MiXCR, with one record for every CDR3 protein. The sample contains 350,000 to 400,000 distinct CDR3 sequences, 15% of which appear only once. Sequenced material: blood. All receptors come from a woman under 40 with Graves' hyperthyroidism.

This clonotype was picked up many times. The chain links TRBV2 to TRBJ1-1; D is unclear. Germline V gives CDR1 SNHLY, CDR2 FYNNEI. The CDR3 totals 10 residues. With 7 bases removed from V and 0 bases from J, the gap between germline ends came to 0 bases. CDR3 nucleotides: TGTGCCAGCATGAACACTGAAGCTTTCTTT. Amino acid sequence: CASMNTEAFF.

Note on this clonotype: Relative to the germline gene, one junction end is altered; a read error may explain this. The chain links TRBV5-1 to TRBJ2-1; TRBD2 matches 14 bases. The germline V gene encodes CDR1 SGHRS and CDR2 YFSETQ. This CDR3 spans 15 amino acids. This CDR3 is CANSPGLAGVAEQFF. The CDR3 DNA is TGCGCCAACAGCCCGGGACTAGCGGGAGTGGCGGAGCAGTTCTTC.

This clonotype was detected many times. The V and J genes are TRBV3-1 and TRBJ1-3, with D tentatively TRBD1 (6 bases). Trimming took off 2 bases at V and 0 bases at J, with 14 bases between the two ends. The germline gives CDR1 LGHDT, CDR2 YNNKEL (reference sequence). The CDR3 covers 17 residues. The CDR3 DNA reads TGTGCCAGCAGCCAACCCCCGGGACACTTCTCTGGAAACACCATATATTTT. It is translated as CASSQPPGHFSGNTIYF.

The table lists this clonotype with many counts. The gene calls are TRBV3-1 and TRBJ1-6; no reliable D call. CDR1 is LGHDT and CDR2 is YNNKEL in the germline V gene (reference sequence). This CDR3 has 13 residues. Trimming removed 4 bases from V and 8 bases from J, with 9 bases in between. CDR3 nucleotides: TGTGCCAGCAGCCCCGAAGCCTATTCACCCCTCCACTTT. Translating it yields CASSPEAYSPLHF.

This clonotype appeared a few times. V gene TRBV20-1 combines with J gene TRBJ2-7; 7 bases line up with TRBD2. Germline lookup yields CDR1 DFQATT and CDR2 SNEGSKA (reference sequence). The junction had 11 bases not matched to a gene; V was cut back by 3 bases and J by 3 bases. There are 15 residues in the CDR3. The CDR3 is CSASPGRGISYEQYF. The DNA of the CDR3 is TGCAGTGCTAGTCCCGGGCGGGGGATAAGCTACGAGCAGTACTTC.

This clonotype was counted between two and nine times. The rearrangement uses TRBV27 and TRBJ2-7; D remains ambiguous. CDR1 and CDR2 (germline): MNHEY, SMNVEV (reference sequence). The germline V and J ends were trimmed by 5 bases and 2 bases, with 13 bases remaining between them. The CDR3 is 14 residues long. Here the CDR3 reads CASSKGAGAYEQYF. DNA for the CDR3: TGTGCCAGCAGTAAAGGAGCAGGAGCCTACGAGCAGTACTTC.

This clonotype has only a few counts. V usage is TRBV3-1 and J usage is TRBJ2-7; D ambiguous. The CDR3 has 10 amino acids. Germline loops: CDR1 LGHDT, CDR2 YNNKEL (reference sequence). The V and J ends lost 3 bases and 5 bases respectively, with 2 bases between them. The DNA for the CDR3 is TGTGCCAGCAGCCACCACGAGCAGTACTTC. It translates to CASSHHEQYF.

This clonotype was observed at least ten times. The chain links TRBV2 to TRBJ1-1; D perhaps matches TRBD1 (5 bases). Germline V lookup: CDR1 SNHLY, CDR2 FYNNEI. The ends were cut back, 4 bases at V and 1 base at J, with 10 bases in the middle. This CDR3 is 14 amino acids long. The CDR3 sequence is CASSAGLGNTEAFF. In DNA, the CDR3 is TGTGCCAGCAGTGCAGGGCTAGGGAACACTGAAGCTTTCTTT. Based on the CDR3 plus reference TRBV2 and TRBJ1-1, the full variable domain is EPEVTQTPSHQVTQMGQEVILRCVPISNHLYFYWYRQILGQKVEFLVSFYNNEISEKSEIFDDQFSVERPDGSNFTLKIRSTKLEDSAMYFCASSAGLGNTEAFFGQGTRLTVV.

This clonotype was recorded many times. This chain joins TRBV20-1 and TRBJ1-5; TRBD1 matches at 11 bases. V was clipped by 8 bases and J by 6 bases; unmatched bases: 9. The CDR3 has 14 residues. Germline CDR1 and CDR2: DFQATT and SNEGSKA (reference sequence). The CDR3 protein is CSFRTGGVGQPQHF. The CDR3 nucleotides are TGCAGTTTCCGGACAGGGGGCGTCGGTCAGCCCCAGCATTTT.

This clonotype was seen repeatedly, ten times or more. The gene calls are TRBV20-1 and TRBJ1-1; D call uncertain. The V and J ends lost 0 bases and 1 base respectively, with 9 bases between them. The CDR3 covers 14 residues. The germline V gene has CDR1 DFQATT and CDR2 SNEGSKA (reference sequence). Here the CDR3 reads CSARDGVTNTEAFF. Written as DNA, the CDR3 is TGCAGTGCTAGAGATGGGGTTACGAACACTGAAGCTTTCTTT.

This clonotype was recorded many times. Here the CDR3 DNA reads TGTGCCAGCAGTTCAGTTTCTCGGTCCACTGAAGCTTTCTTT. This codes for CASSSVSRSTEAFF. V is TRBV12-3 or TRBV12-4 and J is TRBJ1-1, with no clear D. V was cut by 4 bases and J by 4 bases, with 13 bases left in between. This CDR3 spans 14 amino acids.

The rearrangement uses TRBV29-1 and TRBJ2-7; D unclear. The CDR3 length is 12 residues. The ends were cut back, 1 base at V and 9 bases at J, with 13 bases in the middle. Germline CDR1 and CDR2: SQVTM and ANQGSEA. Here the CDR3 DNA reads TGCAGCGTTGAAGCCTACCGTGCCGGGCAGTACTTC. It translates to CSVEAYRAGQYF.

Points on this clonotype: One base away lies a much larger clone, so this may be a sequencing read error. The chain is built from TRBV30 and TRBJ2-3, with D possibly being TRBD1 or TRBD2 (6 bases each). V was trimmed by 3 bases and J by 3 bases, leaving 16 bases between them. There are 15 residues in the CDR3. Per germline, CDR1 GTSNPN and CDR2 SVGIG (reference sequence). DNA for the CDR3: TGTGCCTGGAGACTCCTAGGGGGGATGACAGATACGCAGTATTTT. Encoded protein: CAWRLLGGMTDTQYF.

Only a few counts were recorded for this clonotype. The final CDR3 position lacks the conserved phenylalanine or tryptophan, pointing to a likely read error. The chain has TRBV28 and TRBJ2-5; D uncertain. The CDR3 has 13 residues. Per germline, CDR1 MDHEN and CDR2 SYDVKM. Trimming pared 4 bases from V and 4 bases from J, leaving 10 bases between. The CDR3 region has the DNA TGTGCCAGCAGTTACTGGCGAGGAGAGACCCAGTACCTC. Protein product: CASSYWRGETQYL.

The V call is TRBV6-1, the J call TRBJ1-4; 9 bases agree with TRBD1. This CDR3 is 12 amino acids long. Per germline, CDR1 MNHNS and CDR2 SASEGT. J lost 5 bases, V lost 8 bases, and 0 bases had no gene match. The CDR3 sequence: CASDRGNEKLFF. Written as DNA, the CDR3 is TGTGCCAGCGACAGGGGGAATGAAAAACTGTTTTTT.

This clonotype was detected ten times or more. The gene calls are TRBV20-1 and TRBJ1-4; TRBD1 might be the D (5 bases). Deletions cut 5 bases from V and 2 bases from J, with 15 bases between. The V gene's germline CDR1 is DFQATT and CDR2 SNEGSKA (reference sequence). The CDR3 covers 15 residues. The CDR3 region is CSAARDGRTNEKLFF. The CDR3, as DNA: TGCAGTGCTGCCCGGGACGGTAGGACTAATGAAAAACTGTTTTTT.

This clonotype was detected ten times or more. The V gene is TRBV12-3 or TRBV12-4, the J gene TRBJ2-1; tentative D call: TRBD2 (7 bases). V was cut by 4 bases and J by 9 bases, with 28 bases left in between. The CDR3 spans 18 residues. CDR3 loop: CASSSDYGGGRGVGEQFF. CDR3 nucleotide sequence: TGTGCCAGCAGTTCGGACTACGGGGGCGGGAGAGGGGTAGGTGAGCAGTTCTTC.